A selection of T cell receptor beta chains follows, all from one sample in a study of cytomegalovirus exposure and HLA in healthy donors. Produced via immunoSEQ multiplex PCR; TCRdb's table is partial and in-frame only. The sample includes fewer than 200,000 clones, 68% seen only once; the top ten take around 4.5%. The sequenced sample consisted of PBMCs. The receptor source for this set is a young woman in good health and CMV-seropositive. Both conserved end residues are part of each CDR3. The D gene is left open where the match is weak. The size of a clone is reported for some rows only, either as once, few or many, or as a class for expanded clones.

V gene,D gene,CDR3 length,clone size,J gene,CDR3 DNA,CDR3 protein
TRBV5-4,.,13,.,TRBJ1-4,TGTGCCAGTTCGACAGTTCTGGGGAAAAAACTGTTTTTT,CASSTVLGKKLFF
TRBV7-9,.,15,.,TRBJ1-3,TGTGCCAGCAGCTTAGACAGGAGCACTGGAAACACCATATATTTT,CASSLDRSTGNTIYF
TRBV6-5,.,13,few,TRBJ1-1,TGTGCCAGCAGTTACGGCAGAAACACTGAAGCTTTCTTT,CASSYGRNTEAFF
TRBV10-1,.,17,.,TRBJ2-2,TGCGCCAGCAGTCATCTCCCCTGTAGGGGTTGGACCGGGGAGCTGTTTTTT,CASSHLPCRGWTGELFF
TRBV7-8,TRBD1,16,.,TRBJ1-1,TGTGCCAGCAGCCGGGCCCGGGACAGCATGAACACTGAAGCTTTCTTT,CASSRARDSMNTEAFF
TRBV6-1,TRBD2,13,.,TRBJ2-7,TGTGCCAGTGCTAGCGGGGGGTCCTACGAGCAGTACTTC,CASASGGSYEQYF
TRBV11-2,TRBD2,16,.,TRBJ2-5,TGTGCCAGCAGCCCTGGGCAGCGGGGGATCCAAGAGACCCAGTACTTC,CASSPGQRGIQETQYF
TRBV27,.,14,once,TRBJ1-5,TGTGCCAGCAGGGAGGGATATAGCAATCAGCCCCAGCATTTT,CASREGYSNQPQHF
TRBV28,.,12,.,TRBJ1-2,TGTGCCAGCAGTAAGGGGAACTATGGCTACACCTTC,CASSKGNYGYTF
TRBV13,TRBD1,15,.,TRBJ1-1,TGTGCCAGCAGCTTCCCAGGGGGCGCAGGCACTGAAGCTTTCTTT,CASSFPGGAGTEAFF
TRBV9,.,13,.,TRBJ2-7,TGTGCCAGCAGCGTATGGGGCCATACCGAGCAGTACTTC,CASSVWGHTEQYF
TRBV21-1,.,14,few,TRBJ1-1,TGTGCCAGCAGCAAATATGGCAGGAACACTGAAGCTTTCTTT,CASSKYGRNTEAFF
TRBV5-1,.,16,.,TRBJ1-1,TGCGCCAGCAGCTTGGATGGGAGTACGAGGGGGACTGAAGCTTTCTTT,CASSLDGSTRGTEAFF
TRBV11-3,TRBD2,15,.,TRBJ2-7,TGTGCCAGCAGCTTAGATCCTAGCGGAACCTACGAGCAGTACTTC,CASSLDPSGTYEQYF
TRBV19,TRBD2,17,.,TRBJ2-3,TGTGCCAGTAGTATGGCGGGACTAGGGCCCAATACAGATACGCAGTATTTT,CASSMAGLGPNTDTQYF
TRBV19,.,15,.,TRBJ2-1,TGTGCCAGTAGTATAGTACTAGTCTTCTCCAATGAGCAGTTCTTC,CASSIVLVFSNEQFF
TRBV10-1,TRBD2,16,.,TRBJ2-1,TGCGCCAGCAGTGGATTACTAGCGGGTGGTAATAATGAGCAGTTCTTC,CASSGLLAGGNNEQFF
TRBV2,TRBD2,14,.,TRBJ2-1,TGTGCCAGCAGAGGACTAGCAGGGCTCAATGAGCAGTTCTTC,CASRGLAGLNEQFF
TRBV19,.,11,once,TRBJ1-1,TGTGCCAGTAGTCGGGGGTGGGAAGCTTTCTTT,CASSRGWEAFF
TRBV10-1,TRBD2,14,few,TRBJ2-7,TGCGCCAGCAGCCTCGGGACTAGCGGGAGCGAGCAGTACTTC,CASSLGTSGSEQYF
TRBV5-1,TRBD2,15,.,TRBJ2-1,TGCGCCAGCAGCTTTGGGCTAGCGGGAGTGGATGAGCAGTTCTTC,CASSFGLAGVDEQFF
TRBV4-3,.,15,.,TRBJ1-3,TGCGCCAGCAGCCAAGCCCGGACAGTTGGAAACACCATATATTTT,CASSQARTVGNTIYF
TRBV6-5,.,15,.,TRBJ2-2,TGTGCCAGCAATCCCACTCCCCAGGCTACCGGGGAGCTGTTTTTT,CASNPTPQATGELFF
TRBV5-6,.,13,.,TRBJ1-1,TGTGCCAGCAGCAATTCAGGGTTGACTGAAGCTTTCTTT,CASSNSGLTEAFF
TRBV25-1,TRBD2,15,.,TRBJ2-7,TGTGCCAGCAGTGATCCCCTAGCGGGGACGTACGAGCAGTACTTC,CASSDPLAGTYEQYF
TRBV28,TRBD1,14,.,TRBJ1-1,TGTGCCAGCCCAGACAGGGTTTGGAGCACTGAAGCTTTCTTT,CASPDRVWSTEAFF
TRBV6-1,TRBD1,17,few,TRBJ2-7,TGTGCCAGCAGTGACCAACCTTCCGGGACAGTTCTTTACGAGCAGTACTTC,CASSDQPSGTVLYEQYF
TRBV6-1,.,12,.,TRBJ1-1,TGTGCCAGCAGTCCCCGGGACACTGAAGCTTTCTTT,CASSPRDTEAFF
TRBV5-1,TRBD1,15,once,TRBJ2-2,TGCGCCAGCAGCTCGGGACAGGGGGACACCGGGGAGCTGTTTTTT,CASSSGQGDTGELFF
TRBV7-9,TRBD1,15,.,TRBJ2-6,TGTGCCAGCAGCCGACAGGGGAAAGGGGCCAACGTCCTGACTTTC,CASSRQGKGANVLTF
TRBV18,TRBD1,14,.,TRBJ1-5,TGTGCCAGCTCACCGGACAGGGGTCGTCAGCCCCAGCATTTT,CASSPDRGRQPQHF
TRBV27,TRBD1,14,.,TRBJ2-1,TGTGCCAGCACCACTTTAAGACAGGGGAATGAGCAGTTCTTC,CASTTLRQGNEQFF
TRBV7-9,TRBD1,15,.,TRBJ2-7,TGTGCCAGCAGCCTCCGGGACAGGGGTAATTACGAGCAGTACTTC,CASSLRDRGNYEQYF
TRBV5-1,TRBD1,14,.,TRBJ2-7,TGCGCCAGCAGCCGGGACAGCAGCTCCTACGAGCAGTACTTC,CASSRDSSSYEQYF
TRBV9,TRBD2,18,.,TRBJ2-3,TGTGCCAGCAGCGTAGGAGCAAGCGGGAGGCCGGATGTGGATACGCAGTATTTT,CASSVGASGRPDVDTQYF
TRBV25-1,TRBD2,17,.,TRBJ2-3,TGTGCCAGCAGTGATGTAGCGGGGGGGCAGGACACAGATACGCAGTATTTT,CASSDVAGGQDTDTQYF
TRBV7-6,.,16,.,TRBJ2-3,TGTGCCAGCAGCTTTCGACCAGGATGGGGGCGAGATACGCAGTATTTT,CASSFRPGWGRDTQYF
TRBV30,.,11,.,TRBJ2-1,TGTGCCTGGAGTAATATTAATGAGCAGTTCTTC,CAWSNINEQFF
TRBV27,.,13,few,TRBJ2-3,TGTGCCAGCAGTTTAATCGGCACAGATACGCAGTATTTT,CASSLIGTDTQYF
TRBV7-8,.,13,few,TRBJ2-1,TGTGCCAGCAGCTTAGACTCTTACAATGAGCAGTTCTTC,CASSLDSYNEQFF
TRBV7-9,.,14,.,TRBJ2-1,TGTGCCAGCAGCTTAGTGTGGACAGTCAATGAGCAGTTCTTC,CASSLVWTVNEQFF
TRBV9,.,13,.,TRBJ1-3,TGTGCCAGCAGCCCCCCGCGAGAAAACACCATATATTTT,CASSPPRENTIYF
TRBV10-2,.,13,.,TRBJ1-2,TGCGCCAGCAGTGAGCAGGGATTATATGGCTACACCTTC,CASSEQGLYGYTF
TRBV27,TRBD1,14,.,TRBJ1-1,TGTGCCAGCAGGACAGGGGGCTGGGTCACTGAAGCTTTCTTT,CASRTGGWVTEAFF
TRBV2,.,19,.,TRBJ1-1,TGTGCCAGCAGTGAAGGTGGAAGGACAGCAAGTCTTCCGTCCACTGAAGCTTTCTTT,CASSEGGRTASLPSTEAFF
TRBV29-1,.,12,.,TRBJ1-2,TGCAGCGCAGGACAGAGAGGCTATGGCTACACCTTC,CSAGQRGYGYTF
TRBV27,TRBD1,16,.,TRBJ2-1,TGTGCCAGCAGTTTCCCTGGGACAGGCACTTACAATGAGCAGTTCTTC,CASSFPGTGTYNEQFF
TRBV2,.,14,.,TRBJ1-4,TGTGCCAGCAGGCAGGGTTGGACTAATGAAAAACTGTTTTTT,CASRQGWTNEKLFF
TRBV7-9,TRBD1,14,.,TRBJ1-4,TGTGCCAGCAGCCGCGGACAGGGGGGTGAAAAACTGTTTTTT,CASSRGQGGEKLFF
TRBV4-3,TRBD2,16,.,TRBJ2-7,TGCGCCAGCAGCCAAGAACTAGCGGTCCCGTACTACGAGCAGTACTTC,CASSQELAVPYYEQYF
TRBV5-6,TRBD1,15,.,TRBJ1-1,TGTGCCAGCAGCTTGGCAGGGACAGGTTACACTGAAGCTTTCTTT,CASSLAGTGYTEAFF
TRBV5-1,.,13,.,TRBJ2-5,TGCGCCAGCAGCTTAGGACAGCAAGAGACCCAGTACTTC,CASSLGQQETQYF
TRBV28,.,15,.,TRBJ1-2,TGTGCCAGCAGACCGGTAACCGGGACAACCTATGGCTACACCTTC,CASRPVTGTTYGYTF